This TCR beta chain was identified in a study of CD8+ T cells in alopecia areata. About the research overall: Tofacitinib continued for 6 to 18 months and was then withheld for 6 months.

Losses at the gene ends were 0 bases for V and 3 bases for J; bases not matched to a gene: 5. Germline CDR1 reads GTSNPN; CDR2 reads SVGIG (reference sequence). The CDR3 spans 15 residues. As for treatment: oral pan-JAK inhibitor, 5-10 mg twice daily. Extracted from the samples, RNA was reverse transcribed into cDNA to serve as the sequencing template. Assay: immunoSEQ multiplex PCR; the TCRdb copy retains only in-frame clones and omits some. The table has about 190,000 clones, around 64% seen once. Regarding the study as a whole: Scalp specimens additionally yield sequences from normal skin's resident alphabeta T cells.

As to this clone: What it recognizes is unknown.

The sample consisted of CD4+ T cells sorted from blood, taken at week 49, from a patient treated with tofacitinib. This receptor was taken from a human donor with alopecia areata. This chain connects TRBV30 to TRBJ2-7, with 10 bases aligning to TRBD2. The CDR3 DNA is TGTGCCTGGAGTGTACCCAGCGGGGGGGACTACGAGCAGTACTTC. Its protein product is CAWSVPSGGDYEQYF.